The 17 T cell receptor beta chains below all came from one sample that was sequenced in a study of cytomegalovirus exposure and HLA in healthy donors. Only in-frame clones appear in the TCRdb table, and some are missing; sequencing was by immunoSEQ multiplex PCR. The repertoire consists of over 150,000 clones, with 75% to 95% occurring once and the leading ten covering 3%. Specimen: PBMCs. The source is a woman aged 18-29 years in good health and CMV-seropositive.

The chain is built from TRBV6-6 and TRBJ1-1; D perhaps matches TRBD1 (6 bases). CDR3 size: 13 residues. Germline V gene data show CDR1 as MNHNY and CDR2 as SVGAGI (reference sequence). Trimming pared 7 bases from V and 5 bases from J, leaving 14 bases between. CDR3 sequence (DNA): TGTGCCAGCAAGCCAGGGGAGATGACTGAAGCTTTCTTT. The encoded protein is CASKPGEMTEAFF.

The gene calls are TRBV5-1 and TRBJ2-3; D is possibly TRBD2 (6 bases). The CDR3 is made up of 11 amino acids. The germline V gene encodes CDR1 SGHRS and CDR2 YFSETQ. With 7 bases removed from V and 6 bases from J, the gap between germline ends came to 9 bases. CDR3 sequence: CASSAGDTQYF. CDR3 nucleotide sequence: TGCGCCAGCTCGGCGGGGGATACGCAGTATTTT.

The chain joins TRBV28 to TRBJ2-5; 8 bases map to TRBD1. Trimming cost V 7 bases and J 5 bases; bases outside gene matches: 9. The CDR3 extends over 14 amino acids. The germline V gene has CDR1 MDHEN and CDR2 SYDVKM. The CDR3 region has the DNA TGTGCCAGCACCTCGACAGGGGTTGGGGAGACCCAGTACTTC. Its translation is CASTSTGVGETQYF. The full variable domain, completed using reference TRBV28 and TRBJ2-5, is DVKVTQSSRYLVKRTGEKVFLECVQDMDHENMFWYRQDPGLGLRLIYFSYDVKMKEKGDIPEGYSVSREKKERFSLILESASTNQTSMYLCASTSTGVGETQYFGPGTRLLVL.

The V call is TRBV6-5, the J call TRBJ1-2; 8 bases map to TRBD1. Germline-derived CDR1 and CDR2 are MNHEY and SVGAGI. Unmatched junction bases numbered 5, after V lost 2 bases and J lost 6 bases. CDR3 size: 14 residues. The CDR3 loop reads CASSYRAGGDGYTF. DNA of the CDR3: TGTGCCAGCAGTTACAGGGCAGGGGGCGATGGCTACACCTTC.

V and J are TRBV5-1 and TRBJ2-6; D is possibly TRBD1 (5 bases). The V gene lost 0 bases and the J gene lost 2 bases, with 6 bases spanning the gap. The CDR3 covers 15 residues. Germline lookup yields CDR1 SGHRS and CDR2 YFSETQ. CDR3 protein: CASSLEGTGANVLTF. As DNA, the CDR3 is TGCGCCAGCAGCTTGGAGGGGACTGGGGCCAACGTCCTGACTTTC. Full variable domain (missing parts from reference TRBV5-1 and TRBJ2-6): KAGVTQTPRYLIKTRGQQVTLSCSPISGHRSVSWYQQTPGQGLQFLFEYFSETQRNKGNFPGRFSGRQFSNSRSEMNVSTLELGDSALYLCASSLEGTGANVLTFGAGSRLTVL.

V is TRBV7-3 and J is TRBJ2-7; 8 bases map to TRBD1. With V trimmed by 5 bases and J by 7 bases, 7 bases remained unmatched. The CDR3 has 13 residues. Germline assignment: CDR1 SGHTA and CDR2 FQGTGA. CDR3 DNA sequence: TGTGCCAGCAGCGTCGACAGGGGAGAAGAGCAGTACTTC. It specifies CASSVDRGEEQYF.

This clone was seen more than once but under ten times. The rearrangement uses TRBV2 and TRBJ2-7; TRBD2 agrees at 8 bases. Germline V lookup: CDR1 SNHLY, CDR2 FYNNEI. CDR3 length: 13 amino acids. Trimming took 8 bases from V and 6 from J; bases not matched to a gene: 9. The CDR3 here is CASDSGAPSEQYF. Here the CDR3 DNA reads TGTGCCAGCGATAGCGGGGCTCCCTCCGAGCAGTACTTC.

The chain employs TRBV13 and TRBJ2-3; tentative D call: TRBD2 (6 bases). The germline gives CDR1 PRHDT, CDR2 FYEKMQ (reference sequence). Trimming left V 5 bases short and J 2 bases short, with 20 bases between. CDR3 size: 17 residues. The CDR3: CASSPGGTPTYTDTQYF. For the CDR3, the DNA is TGTGCCAGCAGCCCCGGGGGTACTCCTACCTACACAGATACGCAGTATTTT.

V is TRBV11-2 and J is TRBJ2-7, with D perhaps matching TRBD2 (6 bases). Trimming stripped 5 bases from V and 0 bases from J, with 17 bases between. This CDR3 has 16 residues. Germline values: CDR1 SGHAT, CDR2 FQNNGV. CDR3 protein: CASSRGLRWVSYEQYF. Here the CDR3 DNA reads TGTGCCAGCAGCCGAGGACTAAGGTGGGTCTCCTACGAGCAGTACTTC.

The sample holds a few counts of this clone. DNA for the CDR3: TGTGCCAGCAGTGAATTGGGGGAGGCAGATGAAGCTTTCTTT. This sequence encodes CASSELGEADEAFF. The V gene is TRBV6-1, the J gene TRBJ1-1; tentative D call: TRBD1 (5 bases). Germline V lookup: CDR1 MNHNS, CDR2 SASEGT. Trimming left V 2 bases short and J 7 bases short, with 14 bases between. CDR3 length equals 14 residues.

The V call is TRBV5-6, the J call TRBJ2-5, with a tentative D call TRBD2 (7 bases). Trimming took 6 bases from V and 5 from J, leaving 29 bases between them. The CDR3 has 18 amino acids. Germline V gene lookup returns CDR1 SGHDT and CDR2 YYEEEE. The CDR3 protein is CASTPLMGGTNNFETQYF. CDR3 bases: TGTGCCAGCACCCCCCTGATGGGGGGGACAAATAACTTCGAGACCCAGTACTTC. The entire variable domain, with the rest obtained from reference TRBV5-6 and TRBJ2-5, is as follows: DAGVTQSPTHLIKTRGQQVTLRCSPKSGHDTVSWYQQALGQGPQFIFQYYEEEERQRGNFPDRFSGHQFPNYSSELNVNALLLGDSALYLCASTPLMGGTNNFETQYFGPGTRLLVL.

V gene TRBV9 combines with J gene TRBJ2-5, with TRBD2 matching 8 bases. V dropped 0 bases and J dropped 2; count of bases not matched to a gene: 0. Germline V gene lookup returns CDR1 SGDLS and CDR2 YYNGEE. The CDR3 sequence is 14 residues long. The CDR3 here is CASSVAGGQETQYF. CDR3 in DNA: TGTGCCAGCAGCGTAGCGGGAGGGCAAGAGACCCAGTACTTC.

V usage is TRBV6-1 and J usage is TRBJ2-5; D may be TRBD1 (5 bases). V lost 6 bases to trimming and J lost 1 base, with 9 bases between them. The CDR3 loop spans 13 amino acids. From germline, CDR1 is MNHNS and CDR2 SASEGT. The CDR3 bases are TGTGCCAGCAGGATGGGGCGCCAAGAGACCCAGTACTTC. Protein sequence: CASRMGRQETQYF.

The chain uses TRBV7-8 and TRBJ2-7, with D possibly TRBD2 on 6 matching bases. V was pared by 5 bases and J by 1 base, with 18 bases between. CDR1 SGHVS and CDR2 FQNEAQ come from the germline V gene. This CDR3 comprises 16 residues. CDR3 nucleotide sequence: TGTGCCAGCAGCCCCCTGGCGGGGATAGGATCCTACGAGCAGTACTTC. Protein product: CASSPLAGIGSYEQYF.

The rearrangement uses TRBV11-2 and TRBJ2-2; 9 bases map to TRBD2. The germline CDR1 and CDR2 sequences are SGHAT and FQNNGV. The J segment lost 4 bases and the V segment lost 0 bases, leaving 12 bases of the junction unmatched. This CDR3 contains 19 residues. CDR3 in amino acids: CASSLDLRLAGWVTGELFF. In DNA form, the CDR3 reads TGTGCCAGCAGCTTAGATCTACGGCTAGCGGGATGGGTCACCGGGGAGCTGTTTTTT.

The CDR3, as DNA: TGCGCCAGCAGCTGGACAGGGACTTATGACAATGAGCAGTTCTTC. Protein product: CASSWTGTYDNEQFF. The chain carries TRBV5-1 and TRBJ2-1, with 8 bases that match TRBD1. Germline CDR1 and CDR2: SGHRS and YFSETQ. Unmatched junction bases numbered 7, after V lost 3 bases and J lost 5 bases. This CDR3 region has 15 residues.

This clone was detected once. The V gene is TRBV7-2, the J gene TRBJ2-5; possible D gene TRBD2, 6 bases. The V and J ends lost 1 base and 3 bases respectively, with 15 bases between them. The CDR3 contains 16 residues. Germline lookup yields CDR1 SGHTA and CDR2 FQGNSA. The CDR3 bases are TGTGCCAGCAGCTTAGGCCTGGACTATCTTAAAGAGACCCAGTACTTC. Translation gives CASSLGLDYLKETQYF.